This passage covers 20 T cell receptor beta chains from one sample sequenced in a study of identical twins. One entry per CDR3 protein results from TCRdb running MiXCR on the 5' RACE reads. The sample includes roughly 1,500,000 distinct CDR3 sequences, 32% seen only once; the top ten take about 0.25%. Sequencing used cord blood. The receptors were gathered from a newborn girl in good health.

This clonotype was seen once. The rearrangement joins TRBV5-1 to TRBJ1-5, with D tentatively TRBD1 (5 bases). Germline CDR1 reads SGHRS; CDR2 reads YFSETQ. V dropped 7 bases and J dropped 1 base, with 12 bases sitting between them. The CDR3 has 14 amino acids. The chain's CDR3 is CASPGRASNQPQHF. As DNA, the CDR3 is TGCGCCAGCCCCGGCAGGGCGAGCAATCAGCCCCAGCATTTT.

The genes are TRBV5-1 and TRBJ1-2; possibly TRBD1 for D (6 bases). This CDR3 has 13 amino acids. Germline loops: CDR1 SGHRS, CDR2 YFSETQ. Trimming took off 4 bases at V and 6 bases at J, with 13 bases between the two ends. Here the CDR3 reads CASSPGDLHGYTF. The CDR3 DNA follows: TGCGCCAGCAGCCCAGGGGATCTCCATGGCTACACCTTC.

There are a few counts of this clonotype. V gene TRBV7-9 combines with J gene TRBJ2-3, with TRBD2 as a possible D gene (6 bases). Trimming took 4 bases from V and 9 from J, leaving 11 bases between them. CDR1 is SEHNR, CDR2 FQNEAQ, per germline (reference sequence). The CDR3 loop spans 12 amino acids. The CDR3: CASSSTRDTQYF. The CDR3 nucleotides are TGTGCCAGCAGCTCGACTAGAGACACGCAGTATTTT. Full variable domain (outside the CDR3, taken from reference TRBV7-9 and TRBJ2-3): DTGVSQNPRHKITKRGQNVTFRCDPISEHNRLYWYRQTLGQGPEFLTYFQNEAQLEKSRLLSDRFSAERPKGSFSTLEIQRTEQGDSAMYLCASSSTRDTQYFGPGTRLTVL.

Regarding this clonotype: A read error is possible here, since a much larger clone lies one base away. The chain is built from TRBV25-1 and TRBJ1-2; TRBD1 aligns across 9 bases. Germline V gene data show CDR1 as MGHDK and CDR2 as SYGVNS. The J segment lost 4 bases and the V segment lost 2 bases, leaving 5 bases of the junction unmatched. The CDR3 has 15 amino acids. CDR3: CASSEEGTGPYGYTF. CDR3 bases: TGTGCCAGCAGTGAAGAAGGGACAGGGCCCTATGGCTACACCTTC.

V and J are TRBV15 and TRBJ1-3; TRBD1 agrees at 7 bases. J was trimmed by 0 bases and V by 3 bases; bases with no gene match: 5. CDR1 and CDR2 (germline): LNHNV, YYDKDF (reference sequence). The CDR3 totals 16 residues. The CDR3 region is CATSSRQGNSGNTIYF. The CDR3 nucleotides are TGTGCCACCAGCAGCCGACAGGGTAACTCTGGAAACACCATATATTTT.

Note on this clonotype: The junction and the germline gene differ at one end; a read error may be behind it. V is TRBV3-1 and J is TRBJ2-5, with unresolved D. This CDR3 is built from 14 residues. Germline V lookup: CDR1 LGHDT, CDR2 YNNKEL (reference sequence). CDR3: CASGQPGFKETQYF. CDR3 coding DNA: TGTGCCAGCGGCCAACCTGGATTTAAAGAGACCCAGTACTTC.

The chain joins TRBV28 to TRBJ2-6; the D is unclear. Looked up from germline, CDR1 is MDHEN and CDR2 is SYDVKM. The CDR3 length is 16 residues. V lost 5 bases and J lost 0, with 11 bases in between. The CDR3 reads CASSPRRDSGANVLTF. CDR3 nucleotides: TGTGCCAGCAGTCCCAGACGAGACTCTGGGGCCAACGTCCTGACTTTC.

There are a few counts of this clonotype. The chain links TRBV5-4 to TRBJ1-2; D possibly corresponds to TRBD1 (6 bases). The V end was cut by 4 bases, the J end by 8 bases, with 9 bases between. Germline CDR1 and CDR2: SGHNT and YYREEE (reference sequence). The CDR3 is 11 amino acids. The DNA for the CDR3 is TGTGCCAGCAGCGGGGGGCCCGGCTACACCTTC. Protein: CASSGGPGYTF. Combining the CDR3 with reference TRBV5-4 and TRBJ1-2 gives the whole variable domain ETGVTQSPTHLIKTRGQQVTLRCSSQSGHNTVSWYQQALGQGPQFIFQYYREEENGRGNFPPRFSGLQFPNYSSELNVNALELDDSALYLCASSGGPGYTFGSGTRLTVV.

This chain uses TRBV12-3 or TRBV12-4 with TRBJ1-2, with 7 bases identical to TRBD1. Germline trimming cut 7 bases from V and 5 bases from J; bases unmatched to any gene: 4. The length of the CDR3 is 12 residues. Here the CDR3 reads CASTDRFYGYTF. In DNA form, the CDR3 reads TGTGCCAGCACGGACAGGTTTTATGGCTACACCTTC.

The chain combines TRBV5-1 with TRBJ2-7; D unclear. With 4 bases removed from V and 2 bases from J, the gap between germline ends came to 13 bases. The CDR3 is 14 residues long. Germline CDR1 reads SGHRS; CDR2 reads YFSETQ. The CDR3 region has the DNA TGCGCCAGCAGCCCGGGCGCGGCGACCTACGAGCAGTACTTC. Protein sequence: CASSPGAATYEQYF.

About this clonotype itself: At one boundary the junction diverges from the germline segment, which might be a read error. The CDR3 region is CASSSTNTEAFYEQNF. CDR3 DNA sequence: TGCGCCAGCAGCTCCACAAACACTGAAGCTTTCTACGAGCAGAACTTC. The chain carries TRBV5-1 and TRBJ2-7; no definite D call. The length of the CDR3 is 16 residues. Germline loops: CDR1 SGHRS, CDR2 YFSETQ.

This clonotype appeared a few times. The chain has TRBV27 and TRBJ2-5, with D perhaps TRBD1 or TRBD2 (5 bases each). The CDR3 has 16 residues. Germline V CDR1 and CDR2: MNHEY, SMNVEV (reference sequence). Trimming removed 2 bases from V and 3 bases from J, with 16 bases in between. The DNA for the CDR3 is TGTGCCAGCAGTTTACATCCGGGGCAGGGAAAAGAGACCCAGTACTTC. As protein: CASSLHPGQGKETQYF.

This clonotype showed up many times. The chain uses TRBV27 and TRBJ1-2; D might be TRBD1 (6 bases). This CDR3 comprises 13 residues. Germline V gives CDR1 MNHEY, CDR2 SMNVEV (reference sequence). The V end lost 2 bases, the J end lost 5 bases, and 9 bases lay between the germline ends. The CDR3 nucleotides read TGTGCCAGCAGTTTAAGGCAGGGGTATGGCTACACCTTC. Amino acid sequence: CASSLRQGYGYTF.

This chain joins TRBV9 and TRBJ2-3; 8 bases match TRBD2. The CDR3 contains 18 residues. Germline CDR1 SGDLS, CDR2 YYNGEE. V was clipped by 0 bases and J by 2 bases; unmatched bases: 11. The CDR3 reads CASSVETSAGGYTDTQYF. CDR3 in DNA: TGTGCCAGCAGCGTAGAAACCTCCGCGGGGGGTTACACAGATACGCAGTATTTT.

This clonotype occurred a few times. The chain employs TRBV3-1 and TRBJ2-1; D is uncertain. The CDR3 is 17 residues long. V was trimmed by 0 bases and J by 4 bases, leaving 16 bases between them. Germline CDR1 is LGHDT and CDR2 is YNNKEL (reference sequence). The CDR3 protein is CASSQDDGAGLYNEQFF. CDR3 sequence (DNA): TGTGCCAGCAGCCAAGATGACGGAGCAGGCCTTTACAATGAGCAGTTCTTC.

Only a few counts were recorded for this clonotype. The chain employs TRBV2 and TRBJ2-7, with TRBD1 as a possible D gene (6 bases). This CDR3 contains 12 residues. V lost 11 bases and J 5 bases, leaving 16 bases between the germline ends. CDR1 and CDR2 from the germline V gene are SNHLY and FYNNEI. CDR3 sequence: CAHQGSYDEQYF. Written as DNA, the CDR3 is TGTGCCCATCAGGGGTCGTATGACGAGCAGTACTTC.

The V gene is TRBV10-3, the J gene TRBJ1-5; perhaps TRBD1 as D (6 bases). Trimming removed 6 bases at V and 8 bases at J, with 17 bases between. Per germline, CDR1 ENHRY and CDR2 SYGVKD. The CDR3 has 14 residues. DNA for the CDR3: TGTGCCATCAGCCAACAGGGTCGGGGGGAGCCCCAGCATTTT. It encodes CAISQQGRGEPQHF.

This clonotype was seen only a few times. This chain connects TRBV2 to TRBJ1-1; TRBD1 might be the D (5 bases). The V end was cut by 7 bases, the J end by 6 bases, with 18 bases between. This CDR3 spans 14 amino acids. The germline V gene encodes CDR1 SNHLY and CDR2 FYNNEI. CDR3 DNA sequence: TGTGCCAGCAACCTCCAGAGGGGCATGCCTGAAGCTTTCTTT. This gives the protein CASNLQRGMPEAFF.

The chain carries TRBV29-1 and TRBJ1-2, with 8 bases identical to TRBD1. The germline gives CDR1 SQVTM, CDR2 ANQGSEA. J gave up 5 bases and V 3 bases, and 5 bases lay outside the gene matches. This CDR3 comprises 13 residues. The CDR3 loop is CSVDGQGYYGYTF. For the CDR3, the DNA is TGCAGCGTTGACGGACAGGGTTATTATGGCTACACCTTC.

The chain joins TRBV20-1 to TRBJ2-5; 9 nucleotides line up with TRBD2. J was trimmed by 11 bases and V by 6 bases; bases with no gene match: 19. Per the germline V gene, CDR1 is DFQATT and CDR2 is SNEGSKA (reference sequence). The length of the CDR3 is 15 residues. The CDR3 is CSARPGLAVVNEQYF. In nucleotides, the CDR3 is TGCAGTGCCCGGCCGGGACTAGCTGTTGTCAATGAGCAGTACTTC.